This passage covers 20 T cell receptor beta chains from one sample sequenced in a study of blood T cell repertoires in COVID-19. Sequencing used immunoSEQ multiplex PCR; TCRdb keeps in-frame clones, though not all of them. Here the sample spans roughly 170,000 clones, around four fifths being singletons. Specimen: PBMCs or T cells enriched from blood (not recorded which). These receptors all stem from a woman in her forties or fifties in a cohort exposed to, infected with or recovered from COVID-19 (not recorded which).

The rearrangement joins TRBV9 to TRBJ1-6; 8 bases align to TRBD1. The CDR3 is 18 amino acids. The ends lost 0 bases at V and 10 bases at J; junction bases unmatched: 15. Germline CDR1 and CDR2: SGDLS and YYNGEE. CDR3 amino acids: CASSVAPLDRGGGSPLHF. CDR3 sequence (DNA): TGTGCCAGCAGCGTAGCCCCCCTTGACAGGGGAGGAGGGTCACCCCTCCACTTT.

The rearrangement uses TRBV18 and TRBJ1-6; TRBD1 might be the D (6 bases). V shed 3 bases and J shed 6 bases, with 9 bases lying between them. CDR1 KGHSH and CDR2 LQKENI come from the germline V gene. This CDR3 is 14 amino acids long. The CDR3 is CASSPDSLNSPLHF. For the CDR3, the DNA is TGTGCCAGCTCACCGGACAGTCTTAATTCACCCCTCCACTTT.

V is TRBV2 and J is TRBJ1-1; TRBD1 is a possible D gene (6 bases). The CDR3 runs to 15 residues. V dropped 5 bases and J dropped 1 base, with 14 bases sitting between them. Germline values: CDR1 SNHLY, CDR2 FYNNEI. The CDR3 region is CASSLNGGENTEAFF. The DNA for the CDR3 is TGTGCCAGCAGTCTAAATGGGGGCGAGAACACTGAAGCTTTCTTT. Supplemented by reference TRBV2 and TRBJ1-1, the full variable domain reads EPEVTQTPSHQVTQMGQEVILRCVPISNHLYFYWYRQILGQKVEFLVSFYNNEISEKSEIFDDQFSVERPDGSNFTLKIRSTKLEDSAMYFCASSLNGGENTEAFFGQGTRLTVV.

This chain joins TRBV28 and TRBJ2-3; no clear D gene. V was shortened by 6 bases and J by 0 bases, with 4 bases between the two germline ends. Germline V gene data show CDR1 as MDHEN and CDR2 as SYDVKM. The CDR3 is 12 residues long. The DNA for the CDR3 is TGTGCCAGCAGGGAGAGCACAGATACGCAGTATTTT. It translates to CASRESTDTQYF.

The chain employs TRBV7-2 and TRBJ1-2; D gene uncertain. V dropped 5 bases and J dropped 2 bases, with 12 bases sitting between them. The germline V gene encodes CDR1 SGHTA and CDR2 FQGNSA. The length of the CDR3 is 14 residues. Here the CDR3 reads CASSPPGGNYGYTF. The CDR3 region has the DNA TGTGCCAGCAGCCCACCCGGCGGAAACTATGGCTACACCTTC.

V is TRBV9 and J is TRBJ2-5, with a tentative D call TRBD1 (5 bases). With 7 bases removed from V and 5 bases from J, the gap between germline ends came to 24 bases. Germline CDR1 reads SGDLS; CDR2 reads YYNGEE. The CDR3 extends over 16 amino acids. The CDR3 bases are TGTGCCAGCGGGCGAGATACAGGCCTGTCTTGGGAGACCCAGTACTTC. This encodes CASGRDTGLSWETQYF. The variable domain in full, completed from reference TRBV9 and TRBJ2-5, reads DSGVTQTPKHLITATGQRVTLRCSPRSGDLSVYWYQQSLDQGLQFLIQYYNGEERAKGNILERFSAQQFPDLHSELNLSSLELGDSALYFCASGRDTGLSWETQYFGPGTRLLVL.

The chain couples TRBV5-1 to TRBJ1-2; unclear D gene. The CDR3 length is 13 residues. The V end lost 0 bases, the J end lost 8 bases, and 11 bases lay between the germline ends. CDR1 is SGHRS and CDR2 is YFSETQ in the germline V gene. The CDR3 spells CASSLVSGRGYTF. CDR3 nucleotides: TGCGCCAGCAGCTTGGTTTCGGGTCGAGGCTACACCTTC.

The chain employs TRBV6-5 and TRBJ2-7; D is unresolved. The germline CDR1 and CDR2 sequences are MNHEY and SVGAGI. This CDR3 has 12 residues. V shed 7 bases and J shed 6 bases, with 13 bases lying between them. The CDR3 is CASISTPGEQYF. In nucleotides, the CDR3 is TGTGCCAGCATTAGTACCCCGGGCGAGCAGTACTTC.

The chain uses TRBV7-8 and TRBJ2-7; TRBD1 agrees at 10 bases. The V segment lost 5 bases and the J segment 5 bases; nucleotides outside the gene matches: 9. Germline V gene data show CDR1 as SGHVS and CDR2 as FQNEAQ. The CDR3 covers 15 residues. This CDR3 reads CASSPRGTGVNEQYF. CDR3 nucleotides: TGTGCCAGCAGCCCAAGAGGGACAGGGGTGAACGAGCAGTACTTC.

The rearrangement joins TRBV5-8 to TRBJ1-5; D unclear. Trimming took off 1 base at V and 0 bases at J, with 11 bases between the two ends. Germline V gene data show CDR1 as SGHTS and CDR2 as YDEGEE. CDR3 length: 16 residues. CDR3 DNA sequence: TGTGCCAGCAGCTTGAATCCAGGCTATAGCAATCAGCCCCAGCATTTT. The encoded protein is CASSLNPGYSNQPQHF.

The chain couples TRBV15 to TRBJ2-1, with TRBD2 matching 10 bases. This CDR3 spans 14 amino acids. CDR1 and CDR2 from the germline V gene are LNHNV and YYDKDF (reference sequence). The V and J ends lost 4 bases and 8 bases, in that order; junction bases with no gene match: 5. CDR3 sequence: CATSTLAGVDEQFF. The CDR3 DNA sequence: TGTGCCACCAGCACCCTAGCGGGGGTGGATGAGCAGTTCTTC.

The chain uses TRBV6-5 and TRBJ2-1, with 8 bases matching TRBD2. Germline CDR1 reads MNHEY; CDR2 reads SVGAGI. The CDR3 is made up of 16 amino acids. Trimming cost V 2 bases and J 5 bases; bases outside gene matches: 8. The CDR3 DNA reads as TGTGCCAGCAGTTACCAGCGGGAGAAAGTTGACAATGAGCAGTTCTTC. Amino acids: CASSYQREKVDNEQFF.

The gene calls are TRBV30 and TRBJ2-3, with TRBD1 identical over 8 bases. The ends lost 5 bases at V and 3 bases at J; junction bases unmatched: 10. Germline loops: CDR1 GTSNPN, CDR2 SVGIG (reference sequence). CDR3 length: 15 amino acids. CDR3 coding DNA: TGTGCCTGGGGGCCGGGGACAGGAGGGACAGATACGCAGTATTTT. Translated: CAWGPGTGGTDTQYF.

This clone was seen ten or more times. The chain recombines TRBV27 with TRBJ1-2, with TRBD1 as a possible D gene (6 bases). The germline V gene has CDR1 MNHEY and CDR2 SMNVEV (reference sequence). Trimming stripped 5 bases from V and 2 bases from J, with 9 bases between. The CDR3 extends over 13 amino acids. The CDR3 reads CASSLTGNYGYTF. In DNA form, the CDR3 reads TGTGCCAGCAGTCTAACAGGGAACTATGGCTACACCTTC.

The chain combines TRBV27 with TRBJ1-5, with 7 bases fitting TRBD1. The germline V gene has CDR1 MNHEY and CDR2 SMNVEV (reference sequence). The CDR3 spans 16 residues. The V gene end was trimmed by 5 bases and the J gene end by 5 bases; junction bases not matched to a gene: 12. The CDR3 is CASSRNRQGIDQPQHF. Here the CDR3 DNA reads TGTGCCAGCAGTAGAAATCGACAGGGTATAGATCAGCCCCAGCATTTT.

The chain employs TRBV7-2 and TRBJ2-5, with 7 bases aligning to TRBD1. Trimming took 5 bases from V and 4 from J; bases not matched to a gene: 10. The CDR3 is 15 residues long. The germline CDR1 and CDR2 sequences are SGHTA and FQGNSA. The CDR3 region has the DNA TGTGCCAGCAGCGTCGATACAGGGGCCGGAGAGACCCAGTACTTC. Its protein product is CASSVDTGAGETQYF.

The chain uses TRBV18 and TRBJ2-1; TRBD2 matches 13 bases. Germline V gives CDR1 KGHSH, CDR2 LQKENI. The CDR3 runs to 16 residues. The junction had 4 bases not matched to a gene; V was cut back by 4 bases and J by 4 bases. CDR3 DNA sequence: TGTGCCAGCTCACAGCCGGGACTAGCGGGGTACAATGAGCAGTTCTTC. Translating gives CASSQPGLAGYNEQFF.

In nucleotides, the CDR3 is TGTGCCAGCAGTGAGGCTAGGGGGGGCGGCGGCACTGAAGCTTTCTTT. This sequence encodes CASSEARGGGGTEAFF. This rearrangement joins TRBV2 to TRBJ1-1; D possibly corresponds to TRBD1 (6 bases). CDR3 length: 16 residues. V lost 3 bases to trimming and J lost 4 bases, with 18 bases between them. CDR1 is SNHLY and CDR2 is FYNNEI in the germline V gene.

The chain uses TRBV6-4 and TRBJ2-3; 7 nucleotides align to TRBD2. CDR3 size: 16 residues. The junction had 9 bases not matched to a gene; V was cut back by 5 bases and J by 1 base. CDR1 and CDR2 from the germline V gene are MRHNA and SNTAGT. CDR3 loop: CASSKGLRLGTDTQYF. Here the CDR3 DNA reads TGTGCCAGCAGTAAGGGACTACGCCTAGGCACAGATACGCAGTATTTT.

This clone was observed a single time. The V call is TRBV3-1 (or the pseudogene TRBV3-2), the J call TRBJ1-1; tentatively, D is TRBD1 (5 bases). V dropped 4 bases and J dropped 8 bases, with 14 bases sitting between them. Germline V lookup: CDR1 LGHDT, CDR2 YNNKEL (reference sequence). The CDR3 has 13 amino acids. The CDR3 is CASSRPLGVEAFF. In nucleotides, the CDR3 is TGTGCCAGCAGCCGACCATTAGGGGTCGAAGCTTTCTTT.